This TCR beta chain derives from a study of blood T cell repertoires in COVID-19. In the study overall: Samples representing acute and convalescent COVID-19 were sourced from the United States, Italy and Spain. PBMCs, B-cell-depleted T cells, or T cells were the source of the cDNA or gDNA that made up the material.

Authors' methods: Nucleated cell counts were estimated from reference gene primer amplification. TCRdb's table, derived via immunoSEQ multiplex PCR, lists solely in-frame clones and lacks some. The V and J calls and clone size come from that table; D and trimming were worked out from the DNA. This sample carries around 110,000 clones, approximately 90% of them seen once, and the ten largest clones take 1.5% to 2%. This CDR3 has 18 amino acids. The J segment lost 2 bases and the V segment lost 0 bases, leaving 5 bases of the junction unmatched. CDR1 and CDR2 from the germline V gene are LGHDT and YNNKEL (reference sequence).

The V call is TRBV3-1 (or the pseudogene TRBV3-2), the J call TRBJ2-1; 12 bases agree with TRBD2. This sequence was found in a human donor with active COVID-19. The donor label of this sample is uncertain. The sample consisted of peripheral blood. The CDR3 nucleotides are TGTGCCAGCAGCCAAGATTTTCTAGCGGGGGGGCCCTACAATGAGCAGTTCTTC. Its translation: CASSQDFLAGGPYNEQFF.